The 19 T cell receptor beta chains listed next were all sequenced from one sample in a study of blood T cell dynamics during melanoma immunotherapy (TCRdb year 2020). The receptor library was made with the immunoSEQ multiplex PCR assay. Sourced from immuneACCESS, this table was stored by TCRdb with only in-frame sequences that have V and J called. A share of the clones is absent; for the studies checked, an unresolved V gene accounts for under half, and the remainder has no known explanation. Recorded for this sample are more than 12,000 clones; 92% of them occurred a single time. The ten largest clonotypes hold approximately 0.89% of the sample. Interpreted using the paper, the time point label stands for: week 3, after first cycle of checkpoint inhibitor. The sample was blood, taken from a patient treated with checkpoint blockade. Source of these receptors: a human donor with melanoma.

The rearrangement links TRBV11-2 to TRBJ2-6; D remains ambiguous. CDR1 is SGHAT, CDR2 FQNNGV, per germline. The CDR3 has 14 amino acids. V was cut by 4 bases and J by 1 base, with 5 bases left in between. The CDR3 nucleotides are TGTGCCAGCAGCTCTCTTTCTGGGGCCAACGTCCTGACTTTC. This gives the protein CASSSLSGANVLTF.

In nucleotides, the CDR3 is TGTGCCAGCATCCCGGGACGGTGGGCAACTGAAGCTTTCTTT. Protein: CASIPGRWATEAFF. V gene TRBV6-5 combines with J gene TRBJ1-1; tentative D call: TRBD1 (5 bases). Trimming removed 7 bases at V and 5 bases at J, with 17 bases between. CDR3 length equals 14 residues. Germline CDR1 MNHEY, CDR2 SVGAGI.

The genes are TRBV30 and TRBJ2-3; 9 bases match TRBD2. This CDR3 contains 13 residues. CDR1 GTSNPN and CDR2 SVGIG come from the germline V gene (reference sequence). After removal of 8 bases from V and 5 bases from J, the junction contained 8 bases not matched to a gene. The CDR3 reads CAVVAGVGDTQYF. The CDR3 DNA reads as TGTGCCGTGGTAGCGGGAGTGGGAGATACGCAGTATTTT.

This clone was counted once. The V gene is TRBV6-5, the J gene TRBJ1-1, with 7 bases lining up with TRBD1. J was trimmed by 4 bases and V by 3 bases; bases with no gene match: 2. Germline CDR1 and CDR2: MNHEY and SVGAGI. This CDR3 region has 13 residues. In DNA form, the CDR3 reads TGTGCCAGCAGTTATCACAGGGGCACTGAAGCTTTCTTT. It encodes CASSYHRGTEAFF.

The V and J genes are TRBV2 and TRBJ2-1; D perhaps matches TRBD2 (7 bases). V lost 7 bases, J lost 5 bases, and 24 bases lay in between. The germline CDR1 and CDR2 sequences are SNHLY and FYNNEI. The CDR3 has 17 residues. The CDR3 DNA reads TGTGCCAGCACCCTTAAGGTGTTCCGGGGGGCCCACAATGAGCAGTTCTTC. This gives the protein CASTLKVFRGAHNEQFF.

V and J are TRBV25-1 and TRBJ1-1; the match to TRBD1 covers 7 bases. Germline values: CDR1 MGHDK, CDR2 SYGVNS. Losses at the gene ends were 8 bases for V and 6 bases for J; bases not matched to a gene: 12. The CDR3 consists of 14 residues. The CDR3 bases are TGTGCCAGCCACCCACCAGGGCAGGGGGCTGAAGCTTTCTTT. This codes for CASHPPGQGAEAFF.

The chain couples TRBV5-1 to TRBJ2-1; 9 bases align to TRBD2. J was trimmed by 4 bases and V by 2 bases; bases with no gene match: 7. Germline V gene data show CDR1 as SGHRS and CDR2 as YFSETQ. This CDR3 contains 16 residues. Here the CDR3 reads CASSFGSGGQYNEQFF. Written as DNA, the CDR3 is TGCGCCAGCAGCTTTGGTAGCGGGGGACAGTACAATGAGCAGTTCTTC.

This clone was counted a single time. The CDR3 bases are TGTGCCAGCAGCGTAGGACTAGCGGGAGGTGGGGAGACCCAGTACTTC. Protein: CASSVGLAGGGETQYF. The rearrangement uses TRBV9 and TRBJ2-5, with 13 bases lining up with TRBD2. J gave up 5 bases and V 0 bases, and 4 bases lay outside the gene matches. Germline V gene sequence: CDR1 SGDLS, CDR2 YYNGEE. The CDR3 covers 16 residues.

V gene TRBV28 combines with J gene TRBJ2-7; a possible D gene is TRBD1 (5 bases). The CDR3 is made up of 15 amino acids. Trimming removed 6 bases at V and 3 bases at J, with 18 bases between. Germline loops: CDR1 MDHEN, CDR2 SYDVKM. Written as DNA, the CDR3 is TGTGCCAGCAGCCCGACTTCCAGGCAGGGCTACGAGCAGTACTTC. This translates into CASSPTSRQGYEQYF. Using reference TRBV28 and TRBJ2-7 for the parts outside the CDR3, the full variable domain is DVKVTQSSRYLVKRTGEKVFLECVQDMDHENMFWYRQDPGLGLRLIYFSYDVKMKEKGDIPEGYSVSREKKERFSLILESASTNQTSMYLCASSPTSRQGYEQYFGPGTRLTVT.

This clone came up once. J is TRBJ2-5 and V is TRBV6-5; 8 positions match TRBD1. J lost 4 bases, V lost 2 bases, and 6 bases had no gene match. Germline lookup yields CDR1 MNHEY and CDR2 SVGAGI. This CDR3 has 15 residues. This chain's CDR3 is CASSYQAGGTETQYF. CDR3 in DNA: TGTGCCAGCAGTTACCAGGCAGGGGGCACAGAGACCCAGTACTTC.

CDR3 residues: CATDARRGSGYTF. CDR3 sequence (DNA): TGTGCCACTGACGCGAGGAGGGGGTCTGGCTACACCTTC. The chain joins TRBV7-9 to TRBJ1-2, with a possible D match to TRBD1 (6 bases). The CDR3 sequence is 13 residues long. Germline-derived CDR1 and CDR2 are SEHNR and FQNEAQ (reference sequence). V shed 10 bases and J shed 7 bases, with 19 bases lying between them.

The rearrangement joins TRBV29-1 to TRBJ1-1; the D is unclear. The CDR3 has 12 residues. V was clipped by 7 bases and J by 4 bases, with 13 bases between them. Per germline, CDR1 SQVTM and CDR2 ANQGSEA. CDR3 DNA: TGCAGCGGAAGAGTCTCCGCCACTGAAGCTTTCTTT. Amino acids: CSGRVSATEAFF.

This chain uses TRBV5-1 with TRBJ2-3; 7 bases fit TRBD2. Trimming removed 0 bases from V and 0 bases from J; junction bases left unmatched: 4. The CDR3 covers 16 residues. Germline CDR1 reads SGHRS; CDR2 reads YFSETQ. CDR3: CASSLGDSGSTDTQYF. The CDR3 DNA is TGCGCCAGCAGCTTGGGTGATAGCGGGAGCACAGATACGCAGTATTTT.

The chain combines TRBV10-2 with TRBJ2-6; 12 bases agree with TRBD1. This CDR3 has 17 amino acids. Germline V gene data show CDR1 as WSHSY and CDR2 as SAAADI. Trimming at V came to 4 bases and at J to 3 bases, leaving 4 bases not matched to a gene. This chain's CDR3 is CASSAGTGGFGANVLTF. The CDR3 nucleotides are TGCGCCAGCAGTGCCGGGACAGGGGGCTTTGGGGCCAACGTCCTGACTTTC.

The V and J genes are TRBV7-6 and TRBJ1-2, with no clear D. The CDR3 sequence is 13 residues long. V was trimmed by 5 bases and J by 7 bases, leaving 14 bases between them. The germline gives CDR1 SGHVS, CDR2 FNYEAQ. CDR3 sequence (DNA): TGTGCCAGCAGCCTCCAACACGGGAGTGGCTACACCTTC. Protein product: CASSLQHGSGYTF.

The chain is built from TRBV7-6 and TRBJ2-2; 10 bases align to TRBD2. V was pared by 1 base and J by 5 bases, with 7 bases of the junction left unmatched. CDR3 length equals 17 residues. Per germline, CDR1 SGHVS and CDR2 FNYEAQ. DNA for the CDR3: TGTGCCAGCAGCTTAGGAGCGGGAGGGCCTGGGACCGGGGAGCTGTTTTTT. This sequence encodes CASSLGAGGPGTGELFF.

This clone appeared once. The rearrangement links TRBV11-2 to TRBJ2-1, with TRBD2 matching over 12 bases. The V and J ends lost 5 bases and 10 bases, in that order; junction bases with no gene match: 9. CDR1 and CDR2 (germline): SGHAT, FQNNGV. The CDR3 extends over 15 amino acids. The CDR3 nucleotides are TGTGCCAGCAGCCGGACTAGCGGGGCCCCCGGGGAGCAGTTCTTC. Its translation: CASSRTSGAPGEQFF.

This chain joins TRBV5-1 and TRBJ2-5; D might be TRBD2 (5 bases). Between the trimmed V and J ends, which lost 4 bases and 0 bases, there was a span of 10 bases. In germline, CDR1 is SGHRS, CDR2 YFSETQ. This CDR3 has 14 residues. In nucleotides, the CDR3 is TGCGCCAGCAGCCTAGGAGCGGACCAAGAGACCCAGTACTTC. This encodes CASSLGADQETQYF.

This sequence joins TRBV27 and TRBJ1-1; 11 bases are a match to TRBD1. The germline CDR1 and CDR2 sequences are MNHEY and SMNVEV (reference sequence). The CDR3 length is 14 residues. V shed 7 bases, J shed 1 base, and the junction held 2 bases outside the gene matches. CDR3 coding DNA: TGTGCCAGCAATGGACAGGGGGCGAACACTGAAGCTTTCTTT. Translated: CASNGQGANTEAFF.